A selection of T cell receptor beta chains follows, all from one sample in a study of CD8+CD57+ T cells in acquired aplastic anemia. TCRdb redid the calling of the reads with MiXCR, one entry per CDR3 protein. The sample contains approximately 380,000 distinct CDR3 sequences, 55% to 75% of which appear only once. Sequenced: sorted CD4+, CD8+, or CD8+CD57+ T cells (not recorded which) from PBMCs. These receptors originate from a human donor in good health, serving as a control. CDR3s include the opening cysteine and the closing phenylalanine or tryptophan. The D gene is left open where the match is weak. Rows may omit the clone size; those that give it use once, few, many or a size class.

15,TRBV7-2,TRBJ2-5,.,once,CASSSPPVNYETPYF,TGTGCCAGCAGCTCCCCGCCGGTGAACTATGAGACACCGTACTTC
13,TRBV19,TRBJ1-1,.,few,CASTPGDGTEAFF,TGTGCCAGTACCCCTGGGGATGGCACTGAAGCTTTCTTT
12,TRBV20-1,TRBJ1-2,.,many,CSATGTVWDYTF,TGCAGTGCTACCGGGACCGTATGGGACTACACCTTC
15,TRBV12-3/TRBV12-4,TRBJ2-7,TRBD1,many,CASSRPGQGITEQYF,TGTGCCAGCAGTAGGCCTGGACAGGGGATCACCGAGCAGTACTTC
12,TRBV7-8,TRBJ2-5,.,.,CASSLPHETQYF,TGTGCCAGCAGCTTACCGCATGAGACCCAGTACTTC
15,TRBV7-9,TRBJ2-2,TRBD2,.,CASSFMGGERPELFF,TGTGCCAGCAGCTTCATGGGAGGGGAACGCCCGGAGCTGTTTTTT
15,TRBV4-1,TRBJ1-2,.,many,CASSQDNSVNYGYTF,TGCGCCAGCAGCCAAGATAATAGCGTTAACTATGGCTACACCTTC
16,TRBV29-1,TRBJ2-2,TRBD2,.,CSVEGEGLAGTGELFF,TGCAGCGTTGAAGGGGAAGGACTAGCGGGGACCGGGGAGCTGTTTTTT
16,TRBV12-3/TRBV12-4,TRBJ2-6,.,.,CASSLAGAGGANVLTF,TGTGCCAGCAGTTTAGCGGGGGCCGGTGGGGCCAACGTCCTGACTTTC
14,TRBV7-2,TRBJ2-3,.,.,CASKLSLAGANVLF,TGTGCCAGCAAGCTTTCGCTGGCTGGGGCCAACGTCCTGTTT
14,TRBV29-1,TRBJ1-4,TRBD1,many,CSVEGTDVDEKLFF,TGCAGCGTTGAGGGGACAGACGTTGATGAAAAACTGTTTTTT
16,TRBV12-3/TRBV12-4,TRBJ2-6,.,.,CASSPGSLSGANVLTF,TGTGCCAGCAGTCCCGGATCCCTCTCTGGGGCCAACGTCCTGACTTTC
15,TRBV7-4,TRBJ1-5,.,.,CASSLQTGPSQTQHF,TGTGCCAGCAGCTTGCAGACAGGCCCTAGCCAGACACAGCATTTT
12,TRBV29-1,TRBJ2-7,TRBD1,.,CSVGDRGYEQYF,TGCAGCGTTGGGGACAGGGGGTACGAGCAGTACTTC
15,TRBV9,TRBJ1-5,.,.,CASSVAPGAMADKHF,.
12,TRBV15,TRBJ1-1,.,.,CATSSEDPGAFF,TGTGCCACCAGCAGTGAGGACCCTGGAGCTTTCTTT
15,TRBV7-7,TRBJ2-5,.,.,CASSLGLTEQETQYF,TGTGCCAGCAGCTTAGGGTTGACAGAGCAAGAGACCCAGTACTTC
13,TRBV7-8,TRBJ2-3,.,.,CASSFVSGDTGSF,TGTGCCAGCAGCTTTGTAAGTGGAGATACGGGAAGTTTT
16,TRBV15,TRBJ2-7,.,few,CATSRAYPRLGDEQYF,TGCGCCACCAGCAGAGCCTATCCGAGGTTGGGGGACGAGCAGTACTTC
15,TRBV7-8,TRBJ2-7,.,.,CASSEAKGSSYEQYF,TGTGCCAGCAGCGAAGCGAAGGGGTCGTCCTACGAGCAGTACTTC
13,TRBV20-1,TRBJ2-5,.,.,CSAATSKHESQYF,TGCAGTGCGGCCACTTCAAAGCACGAGTCCCAGTACTTC
14,TRBV9,TRBJ1-1,.,once,CASSVRDWNTEAFF,TGTGCCAGCAGCGTTCGGGACTGGAACACTGAAGCTTTCTTT
13,TRBV7-6,TRBJ1-5,.,many,CASSLGQDQPQHF,TGTGCCAGCAGCTTAGGCCAGGATCAGCCCCAGCATTTT
15,TRBV11-1,TRBJ1-1,TRBD1,.,CASSHRDREDTEAFF,TGTGCCAGCAGCCATCGGGACAGGGAGGACACTGAAGCTTTCTTT
13,TRBV10-2,TRBJ2-5,.,few,CASSVISSETQYF,TGCGCCAGCAGTGTGATTAGCTCAGAGACCCAGTACTTC
14,TRBV5-1,TRBJ2-5,.,many,CASSLFGTEETQYF,TGCGCCAGCAGCTTGTTCGGGACGGAAGAGACCCAGTACTTC
13,TRBV9,TRBJ2-5,.,.,CASSLAAQDSQYF,TGTGCCAGCAGCTTAGCCGCTCAAGACTCCCAGTACTTC
18,TRBV10-2,TRBJ2-7,.,few,CASSERRGLGGSSHEQYF,TGCGCCAGCAGTGAGCGACGGGGGCTGGGGGGGTCTAGTCACGAGCAGTACTTC
19,TRBV12-3/TRBV12-4,TRBJ1-2,TRBD1,many,CASSPPGPGQGTPHYGYTF,TGTGCCAGCAGTCCACCCGGACCGGGACAGGGGACCCCACACTATGGCTACACCTTC
10,TRBV2,TRBJ1-4,.,many,CASSDEKLFF,TGTGCCAGCAGTGATGAAAAACTGTTTTTT
14,TRBV9,TRBJ2-2,.,.,CASRLGAVTGELVF,TGTGCCAGCAGGCTGGGGGCGGTCACCGGGGAGTTGGTTTTT
13,TRBV20-1,TRBJ2-7,.,.,CSARTWDSYEQYF,TGCAGTGCTAGAACCTGGGACTCCTACGAGCAGTACTTC
14,TRBV7-8,TRBJ2-5,.,few,CASSLGVGVGDQYF,TGTGCCAGCAGCTTAGGGGTCGGGGTCGGGGACCAGTACTTC
11,TRBV6-1,TRBJ1-3,.,many,CASRKGNTIYF,TGTGCCAGTAGAAAAGGAAACACCATATATTTT
16,TRBV14,TRBJ2-7,.,.,CASSQDKVRISYEQYF,TGTGCCAGCAGCCAAGATAAAGTCAGGATCTCCTACGAGCAGTACTTC
15,TRBV9,TRBJ2-6,.,.,CASSPSHSGDKVLTF,TGTGCCAGCAGCCCAAGTCACTCTGGGGACAAGGTGCTGACTTTC
15,TRBV9,TRBJ2-1,.,.,CASSAGRESYNEQFF,TGTGCCAGCAGCGCCGGCAGGGAGAGCTACAATGAGCAGTTCTTC
16,TRBV29-1,TRBJ2-3,.,.,CSVGERSPFSTDTQYF,TGCAGCGTTGGAGAAAGGAGTCCTTTTTCCACAGATACGCAGTATTTT
13,TRBV6-6,TRBJ2-1,.,.,CASIRVRHNEQFF,TGTGCCAGCATTCGGGTCAGGCACAATGAGCAGTTCTTC
14,TRBV6-5,TRBJ1-4,TRBD1,many,CASSRDRAAEKLFF,TGTGCCAGCAGCCGGGACAGGGCTGCTGAAAAACTGTTTTTT
13,TRBV24-1,TRBJ1-5,.,medium-sized,CATSDTGQYTQHF,TGTGCCACCAGTGACACCGGACAGTACACCCAGCATTTT
16,TRBV20-1,TRBJ1-1,TRBD1,many,CSASGVVGGRDTEAFF,TGCAGTGCTAGCGGGGTTGTAGGGGGCCGCGACACTGAAGCTTTCTTT
14,TRBV27,TRBJ1-1,.,many,CASSLFPMNTEAFF,TGTGCCAGCAGTTTATTTCCGATGAACACTGAAGCTTTCTTT
17,TRBV11-2,TRBJ2-7,TRBD1,.,CASSVLFGTGTFYEQYF,TGTGCCAGCAGCGTCCTCTTTGGGACAGGGACCTTTTACGAGCAGTACTTC
15,TRBV9,TRBJ1-2,.,.,CASKKDSRFTYADTF,TGTGCCAGCAAGAAGGACAGCCGCTTCACGTATGCTGACACCTTC
14,TRBV5-4,TRBJ2-3,TRBD2,many,CASSSSGGIDTQYF,TGTGCCAGCAGCTCTAGCGGGGGGATAGATACGCAGTATTTT
14,TRBV2,TRBJ2-3,.,few,CASSFGRGPDTQYF,TGTGCCAGCAGCTTTGGACGGGGGCCAGATACGCAGTATTTT
15,TRBV7-8,TRBJ2-5,.,.,CASSLAGAILYFGYF,TGTGCCAGCAGCTTAGCAGGGGCTATTTTGTACTTCGGGTACTTC